This TCR beta chain comes out of a study of shared clonotypes between healthy human individuals. Overall study: There were three CD4 naive, three CD4 memory, two CD8 naive and one CD8 memory plates per donor. General observations from the study: Represented diversity (both genetic and exposure-history) was limited by the small number of donors.

Regarding this clone: The antigen remains unidentified.

In germline, CDR1 is SGHRS, CDR2 YFSETQ. Trimming cost V 0 bases and J 7 bases, with 20 bases left between them. The CDR3 sequence is 16 residues long. Every immunoSEQ plate was one replicate of a subset's evenly spread DNA. Sequencing used immunoSEQ multiplex PCR; TCRdb keeps in-frame clones, though not all of them. The profile shows more than 500,000 clones, about 96% of them singletons. The genes are TRBV5-1 and TRBJ2-7, with TRBD2 as a possible D gene (6 bases). The sequenced sample consisted of naive CD4+ T cells sorted from blood. The sample's subset: CD45RA+ positively selected. This clonotype was obtained from a woman between 25 and 40 years old in good health. CDR3: CASSLVSLAAVGEQYF. CDR3 in DNA: TGCGCCAGCAGCTTGGTGAGCTTAGCGGCCGTGGGGGAGCAGTACTTC. The variable domain in full, with the rest retrieved from reference TRBV5-1 and TRBJ2-7, is KAGVTQTPRYLIKTRGQQVTLSCSPISGHRSVSWYQQTPGQGLQFLFEYFSETQRNKGNFPGRFSGRQFSNSRSEMNVSTLELGDSALYLCASSLVSLAAVGEQYFGPGTRLTVT.